The T cell receptor (beta chain) under discussion was sequenced for a study of PD-1 blockade in classical Hodgkin lymphoma. Study summary: Once every 2 weeks, patients received intravenous nivolumab at 3 mg/kg.

Points on this clone: Its antigen is unidentified.

General observations from the study: Possible causes of repertoire differences, disease activity or prior therapy, remain undefined. Nivolumab initiated under 1 year post-ASCT led to patient exclusion.

Profiling relied on immunoSEQ multiplex PCR, and the TCRdb table lists in-frame clones only, not all of them. Of 25,000 to 30,000 clones in the sample, roughly 80% were seen once. The germline V gene encodes CDR1 SGHRS and CDR2 YFSETQ. This CDR3 is 14 amino acids long. The V and J ends lost 2 bases and 8 bases respectively, with 16 bases between them. Time point noted: cycle 4 day 1 (C4D1), after five to seven weeks of nivolumab. Brentuximab vedotin exposure varied among the patients, all of whom had relapsed after autologous stem cell transplantation. Purification of CD4+ T cells from thawed PBMCs was performed via magnetic negative selection.

The source is a human donor with classical Hodgkin lymphoma. The sequencing here drew on CD4+ T cells from blood, taken before the fourth cycle of nivolumab. V gene TRBV5-1 combines with J gene TRBJ1-2, with unresolved D. The CDR3 DNA is TGCGCCAGCAGCTTTTATCTGGGAGATAGGGGCTACACCTTC. Translated: CASSFYLGDRGYTF.